Presented here are 6 T cell receptor beta chains from one specimen sequenced in a study of T cell repertoires in cytomegalovirus infection. The antigens these receptors bind are not known. TCRdb recomputed calls from the reads with MiXCR, one row per CDR3 protein. Among 80,000 to 90,000 distinct CDR3 sequences, 45% to 55% were seen once, and the ten largest hold 80% to 95%. The sequencing used CD8+ T cells from cultured PBMCs, collected from culture after CMV antigen stimulation. The receptors were gathered from a human donor in good health (CMV status not recorded). Some clones in this sample may be carry-over from other donors' samples.

The chain combines TRBV28 with TRBJ2-3; D is perhaps TRBD2 (7 bases). This CDR3 is 16 amino acids long. V was pared by 7 bases and J by 4 bases, with 21 bases between. Germline lookup yields CDR1 MDHEN and CDR2 SYDVKM. Here the CDR3 reads CASTWEGTRRADTQYF. CDR3 bases: TGTGCCAGCACCTGGGAGGGGACAAGGCGTGCAGATACGCAGTATTTT. The full variable domain, its missing parts supplied by reference TRBV28 and TRBJ2-3, is DVKVTQSSRYLVKRTGEKVFLECVQDMDHENMFWYRQDPGLGLRLIYFSYDVKMKEKGDIPEGYSVSREKKERFSLILESASTNQTSMYLCASTWEGTRRADTQYFGPGTRLTVL.

V is TRBV28 and J is TRBJ2-1, with D unclear. CDR3 length: 15 residues. The germline V gene encodes CDR1 MDHEN and CDR2 SYDVKM. V was clipped by 3 bases and J by 0 bases, with 9 bases between them. The CDR3 region is CASSLPLGSYNEQFF. CDR3 sequence (DNA): TGTGCCAGCAGTTTGCCCCTCGGCTCCTACAATGAGCAGTTCTTC.

V gene TRBV4-2 combines with J gene TRBJ1-1; tentatively, D is TRBD1 (6 bases). The CDR3 totals 15 residues. CDR1 and CDR2 (germline): LGHNA, YNFKEQ. V gave up 2 bases and J gave up 0 bases, with 10 bases separating them. CDR3 residues: CASSQRGTLNTEAFF. The CDR3 DNA is TGTGCCAGCAGCCAAAGGGGGACCTTGAACACTGAAGCTTTCTTT.

V is TRBV2 and J is TRBJ2-3, with D possibly matching TRBD1 (6 bases). With 2 bases removed from V and 7 bases from J, the gap between germline ends came to 16 bases. The CDR3 is 15 residues long. Germline loops: CDR1 SNHLY, CDR2 FYNNEI. The chain's CDR3 is CASSELGPQGHTQYF. The CDR3, as DNA: TGTGCCAGCAGTGAACTAGGACCCCAGGGGCATACGCAGTATTTT.

This clonotype came up a few times. The rearrangement joins TRBV12-3 or TRBV12-4 to TRBJ1-4, with D perhaps TRBD1 (5 bases). The V end lost 5 bases, the J end lost 3 bases, and 16 bases lay between the germline ends. This CDR3 comprises 16 residues. The CDR3 reads CASSLQGGRANEKLFF. CDR3 DNA: TGTGCCAGCAGTCTCCAGGGAGGACGGGCTAATGAAAAACTGTTTTTT.

The CDR3, as DNA: TGTGCCATCAAGGGCGGGAGCAGCACAGATACGCAGTATTTT. Residues: CAIKGGSSTDTQYF. The chain combines TRBV10-3 with TRBJ2-3, with TRBD2 identical over 7 bases. V was clipped by 7 bases and J by 0 bases; unmatched bases: 4. The CDR3 has 14 amino acids. Looked up from germline, CDR1 is ENHRY and CDR2 is SYGVKD.